This record concerns one T cell receptor beta chain sequence. No antigen is known for it. Treatment reported: oral pan-JAK inhibitor, 5-10 mg twice daily. Peripheral blood and lesional scalp punch biopsies came from alopecia areata patients. Extracted RNA was reverse transcribed, and the resulting cDNA served as sequencing template. Libraries were prepared by immunoSEQ multiplex PCR; TCRdb keeps only in-frame clonotypes and omits some of them. The sample contains fewer than 250,000 clones, roughly three fifths of which appear only once. These data belong to a study of CD8+ T cells in alopecia areata. Germline assignment: CDR1 SQVTM and CDR2 ANQGSEA. V lost 7 bases to trimming and J lost 4 bases, with 15 bases between them. This CDR3 comprises 13 residues. Overall study findings and caveats: Normal scalp had lower clonality than lesional scalp, with alopecia totalis/universalis lesions showing this most strongly. Among the 100 top clones, expanded CD8+ clones, like scalp clonality, were significantly decreased by tofacitinib.

The chain carries TRBV29-1 and TRBJ2-3; D is possibly TRBD1 (5 bases). The sequence was obtained from a human donor with alopecia areata. The sequencing used CD4+ T cells sorted from blood, collected between weeks 49 and 50, from a patient treated with tofacitinib. The CDR3 DNA is TGCAGCGCCCGCGAAGGGGTCCCAGATACGCAGTATTTT. Encoded protein: CSAREGVPDTQYF.